The following is a TCR beta chain sequence with its context. This clone was seen a few times. Its cognate antigen has yet to be identified. No base quality information exists; no much larger clone differs at one position. The source of the sample is a study of blood T cell repertoires in COVID-19 (dated by TCRdb to the early 2020s). As for the study more broadly: The collaborator samples originated in the United States, Italy and Spain and spanned the acute and convalescent phases of COVID-19. The material from the prospective study consisted of cDNA or gDNA derived from T cells, B-cell-depleted T cells, or PBMCs. Where HLA class I and class II types were available, the types were taken from metadata supplied by the sample provider, not from assay-based typing. The sample metadata nearly always contained a de-identified subject ID, COVID-19 status, age in years and sex. Subjects who had been exposed to COVID-19, were actively infected with it, or had recovered from it provided the deeply sampled blood TCRbeta repertoires that made up the dataset. The repertoires were released in a freely available public database intended as a resource for research on the immune response to SARS-CoV-2. Samples were obtained from the ongoing ImmuneRACE study (first 160 participants) and from some 1,200 subjects provided by 6 global collaborators.

The immunoSEQ Assay, a bias-controlled multiplex PCR, was used to amplify TCRbeta CDR3 regions from genomic DNA. Under the source paper's analysis protocol: The number of nucleated cells in each sample was estimated from the amplification of reference gene primers within the assay. To quantify the absolute abundance of each unique TCRbeta CDR3 rearrangement, sequence reads were collapsed and filtered. Productive Simpson clonality was computed per sample as the square root of Simpson's diversity index over productive rearrangements. Drawn from immuneACCESS, this table holds only the in-frame rearrangements with V and J called that TCRdb kept. Clones are partly lost; checked studies trace under half to an unresolved V gene and leave the rest unexplained. The V and J calls and clone size are taken from that table; D and trimming were inferred from the DNA. Across this sample there are about 99,000 clones, with about 89% seen only once. Approximately 15% of the sample is held by the ten biggest clonotypes.

The germline V and J ends show losses of 4 bases and 0 bases respectively, and no gene match explains 9 bases of the junction. From the cysteine through the phenylalanine, the CDR3 covers 17 amino acids. Only the CDR3 DNA is retained, 51 bases long and in frame from the first base. CDR1 and CDR2 were assigned from the germline V gene (reference sequence) as LNHNV and YYDKDF. The full study reports these points: The quantity of clinical and demographic metadata differed by source and by participant and was supplied without curation.

The collaborating institutions used their own protocols to collect whole blood in K2EDTA tubes. For TCRbeta analysis, collaborators shipped samples as frozen whole blood, isolated PBMCs, or DNA extracted from either of those sample types. The sample taken for sequencing was peripheral blood. This sequence uses TRBV15 and TRBJ1-1, and TRBD1 matches 9 of the central bases. This receptor was identified in a man aged 50-60 years with acute or convalescent COVID-19. The CDR3 amino acid sequence is: CATSNAQGAGVNTEAFF. The DNA sequence is given as TGTGCCACCAGCAATGCACAGGGGGCGGGGGTGAACACTGAAGCTTTCTTT.